These 16 T cell receptor beta chains share one sample of origin, sequenced in a study of T cells in Graves' hyperthyroidism and ophthalmopathy. Amplified TCR beta CDR3 regions came from RNA transcripts. The HTBI primer set drove a first-round RT-PCR of the TCR CDR3. TCRdb fed the multiplex PCR reads into MiXCR, producing one record per CDR3 protein. The repertoire consists of under 650,000 distinct CDR3 sequences, with 15% to 20% occurring once and the leading ten covering 3.8%. Input material: blood. All receptors come from a woman in her 30s with Graves' hyperthyroidism.

This clonotype was seen a few times. This chain connects TRBV7-3 to TRBJ2-2; D is unclear. V was pared by 2 bases and J by 7 bases, with 8 bases between. The germline V gene has CDR1 SGHTA and CDR2 FQGTGA. The CDR3 is made up of 13 amino acids. The CDR3 DNA reads TGTGCCAGCAGCTTAGGTTCGGTCGGGGAGCTGTTTTTT. Translating it yields CASSLGSVGELFF.

This clonotype was observed many times. This chain connects TRBV6-1 to TRBJ2-5; 8 nucleotides agree with TRBD1. V dropped 4 bases and J dropped 5; count of bases not matched to a gene: 6. The CDR3 covers 14 residues. CDR1 and CDR2 (germline): MNHNS, SASEGT. The CDR3 DNA is TGTGCCAGCAGTGTAACAGGGGGTAGGGAGACCCAGTACTTC. Protein: CASSVTGGRETQYF.

CDR3 in amino acids: CASSHTSGRASAGETQYF. In DNA, the CDR3 is TGTGCCAGCTCTCACACTAGCGGGAGGGCCTCCGCAGGGGAGACCCAGTACTTC. The genes are TRBV18 and TRBJ2-5, with 13 bases fitting TRBD2. Germline CDR1 is KGHSH and CDR2 is LQKENI. This CDR3 spans 18 amino acids. V lost 6 bases, J lost 5 bases, and 15 bases stayed unmatched.

Concerning this clonotype: It may be a read error: a sequence one base away is much more abundant. This chain joins TRBV12-3 or TRBV12-4 and TRBJ2-7; 7 bases are a match to TRBD2. CDR3 length: 15 residues. V lost 4 bases to trimming and J lost 5 bases; unmatched junction nucleotides: 11. The CDR3 protein is CASSYSGLVGDEQYF. DNA of the CDR3: TGTGCCAGCAGTTATTCCGGACTAGTGGGAGACGAGCAGTACTTC.

This sequence joins TRBV12-5 and TRBJ1-5; no definite D call. From germline, CDR1 is LGHNT and CDR2 FRNRAP. Trimming cost V 0 bases and J 6 bases, with 24 bases left between them. The CDR3 has 19 amino acids. The chain's CDR3 is CASGLVPFFRVDWGQPQHF. CDR3 in DNA: TGTGCTAGTGGTTTGGTACCGTTTTTTCGGGTAGATTGGGGTCAGCCCCAGCATTTT.

V is TRBV14 and J is TRBJ1-3; 8 bases are a match to TRBD1. There are 14 residues in the CDR3. J gave up 4 bases and V 4 bases, and 3 bases lay outside the gene matches. Germline CDR1 and CDR2: SGHDN and FVKESK. For the CDR3, the DNA is TGTGCCAGCAGCCGACAGGGGACAGGAAACACCATATATTTT. It codes for CASSRQGTGNTIYF.

This clonotype showed up many times. The chain employs TRBV28 and TRBJ2-5; 8 bases agree with TRBD2. Per the germline V gene, CDR1 is MDHEN and CDR2 is SYDVKM. Losses at the gene ends were 2 bases for V and 4 bases for J; bases not matched to a gene: 12. The CDR3 length is 17 residues. The CDR3 reads CASSLHPSRGGGETQYF. CDR3 coding DNA: TGTGCCAGCAGTTTACACCCGTCCCGGGGGGGTGGAGAGACCCAGTACTTC.

This chain joins TRBV5-1 and TRBJ1-4; 11 bases fit TRBD1. The CDR3 is 16 amino acids. V was clipped by 4 bases and J by 6 bases; unmatched bases: 8. Per germline, CDR1 SGHRS and CDR2 YFSETQ. CDR3 nucleotide sequence: TGCGCCAGCAGCACCGGACAGGGGGCTGCTCATGAAAAACTGTTTTTT. Protein product: CASSTGQGAAHEKLFF.

The chain couples TRBV13 to TRBJ1-1, with D unresolved. The CDR3 has 15 residues. Germline CDR1 PRHDT, CDR2 FYEKMQ (reference sequence). With 0 bases removed from V and 3 bases from J, the gap between germline ends came to 11 bases. This CDR3 reads CASSLGDLGHTEAFF. CDR3 DNA sequence: TGTGCCAGCAGCTTAGGGGACTTAGGGCACACTGAAGCTTTCTTT. Full variable domain (outside the CDR3, taken from reference TRBV13 and TRBJ1-1): AAGVIQSPRHLIKEKRETATLKCYPIPRHDTVYWYQQGPGQDPQFLISFYEKMQSDKGSIPDRFSAQQFSDYHSELNMSSLELGDSALYFCASSLGDLGHTEAFFGQGTRLTVV.

V usage is TRBV20-1 and J usage is TRBJ1-1, with 7 bases matching TRBD1. This CDR3 spans 13 amino acids. J was trimmed by 3 bases and V by 2 bases; bases with no gene match: 3. Germline values: CDR1 DFQATT, CDR2 SNEGSKA (reference sequence). The CDR3 protein is CSARSRGDTEAFF. CDR3 nucleotide sequence: TGCAGTGCTAGAAGCAGGGGGGACACTGAAGCTTTCTTT.

This clonotype appeared a few times. It may be a read error: a sequence one base away is much more abundant. The chain employs TRBV28 and TRBJ2-7; 11 bases match TRBD2. CDR1 and CDR2 from the germline V gene are MDHEN and SYDVKM. The CDR3 contains 16 residues. CDR3 region: CASSLLTSGSLPEQCF. Here the CDR3 DNA reads TGTGCCAGCAGTTTACTAACTAGCGGGAGCCTCCCCGAGCAGTGCTTC.

The sample holds many counts of this clonotype. The chain links TRBV20-1 to TRBJ2-7; tentatively, D is TRBD1 (6 bases). This CDR3 region has 16 residues. Germline V gene sequence: CDR1 DFQATT, CDR2 SNEGSKA (reference sequence). The V and J ends lost 3 bases and 4 bases respectively, with 22 bases between them. The DNA for the CDR3 is TGCAGTGCTAGGCCCCCGGTGGCAGGGGTGGTTTACGAGCAGTACTTC. Encoded protein: CSARPPVAGVVYEQYF.

This clonotype was counted ten times or more. The chain recombines TRBV15 with TRBJ1-6; D perhaps matches TRBD1 (6 bases). Trimming left V 1 base short and J 10 bases short, with 11 bases between. From germline, CDR1 is LNHNV and CDR2 YYDKDF (reference sequence). The CDR3 loop spans 14 amino acids. The CDR3 here is CATSRVGGRSPLHF. The CDR3 coding sequence is TGTGCCACCAGCAGAGTGGGGGGCCGGTCACCCCTCCACTTT. The full variable domain, with the rest looked up from reference TRBV15 and TRBJ1-6, is DAMVIQNPRYQVTQFGKPVTLSCSQTLNHNVMYWYQQKSSQAPKLLFHYYDKDFNNEADTPDNFQSRRPNTSFCFLDIRSPGLGDTAMYLCATSRVGGRSPLHFGNGTRLTVT.

The V gene is TRBV20-1, the J gene TRBJ2-2; D is perhaps TRBD1 or TRBD2 (5 bases each). Looked up from germline, CDR1 is DFQATT and CDR2 is SNEGSKA (reference sequence). V was cut by 5 bases and J by 4 bases, with 14 bases left in between. The CDR3 covers 14 residues. CDR3 sequence (DNA): TGCAGTGCTTCTACCAGGGCGGGCACCGGGGAGCTGTTTTTT. This gives the protein CSASTRAGTGELFF.

This clonotype was seen only a few times. This chain uses TRBV6-1 with TRBJ2-1; D is perhaps TRBD1 or TRBD2 (6 bases each). This CDR3 region has 14 residues. The V end was cut by 8 bases, the J end by 7 bases, with 18 bases between. Germline assignment: CDR1 MNHNS and CDR2 SASEGT. The CDR3 sequence: CASSPWQGRNEQFF. The CDR3 nucleotides are TGTGCCAGCTCCCCCTGGCAGGGGAGGAATGAGCAGTTCTTC.

This clonotype appeared many times. The DNA of the CDR3 is TGTGCCAGCAGTGCGAGGATTATGCAGCCCCAGCATTTT. It yields the protein CASSARIMQPQHF. The chain is built from TRBV6-2 or TRBV6-3 and TRBJ1-5; D is unclear. CDR1 and CDR2 (germline): MNHEY, SVGEGT. The CDR3 contains 13 residues. V was trimmed by 5 bases and J by 7 bases, leaving 12 bases between them.